Shown below are 10 T cell receptor beta chains from a single sample sequenced in a study of blood T cell repertoires in COVID-19. This table comes from immunoSEQ multiplex PCR, and its TCRdb copy is limited to in-frame clones, with some not included. The profile shows 200,000 or so clones, about nine tenths of them singletons. The sequencing input was peripheral blood. The receptors were sampled from a woman aged 55-70 years with acute or convalescent COVID-19.

The V call is TRBV5-1, the J call TRBJ1-4; a possible D gene is TRBD1 (6 bases). The CDR3 totals 15 residues. Trimming removed 0 bases at V and 8 bases at J, with 14 bases between. Germline CDR1 reads SGHRS; CDR2 reads YFSETQ. CDR3 region: CASSLGGQGHEKLFF. CDR3 in DNA: TGCGCCAGCAGCTTGGGAGGTCAGGGACACGAAAAACTGTTTTTT.

The rearrangement uses TRBV27 and TRBJ2-7; D is possibly TRBD2 (5 bases). Per germline, CDR1 MNHEY and CDR2 SMNVEV (reference sequence). This CDR3 is 15 amino acids long. Trimming pared 1 base from V and 7 bases from J, leaving 17 bases between. In DNA form, the CDR3 reads TGTGCCAGCAGTTTATATGGCGCCCTAAGAGGGGAGCAGTACTTC. Its translation is CASSLYGALRGEQYF.

This chain joins TRBV7-2 and TRBJ1-5, with TRBD1 matching 7 bases. The CDR3 is 16 amino acids. Germline V gene sequence: CDR1 SGHTA, CDR2 FQGNSA. V was clipped by 1 base and J by 1 base; unmatched bases: 4. CDR3: CASSLGAQGSNQPQHF. In DNA form, the CDR3 reads TGTGCCAGCAGCTTAGGGGCACAGGGGAGCAATCAGCCCCAGCATTTT. The whole variable domain, filled in from reference TRBV7-2 and TRBJ1-5, reads GAGVSQSPSNKVTEKGKDVELRCDPISGHTALYWYRQSLGQGLEFLIYFQGNSAPDKSGLPSDRFSAERTGGSVSTLTIQRTQQEDSAVYLCASSLGAQGSNQPQHFGDGTRLSIL.

The chain carries TRBV5-1 and TRBJ2-5; no reliable D call. The CDR3 extends over 13 amino acids. V lost 4 bases and J 4 bases, leaving 11 bases between the germline ends. CDR1 and CDR2 (germline): SGHRS, YFSETQ. The CDR3 reads CASSLEWPETQYF. Written as DNA, the CDR3 is TGCGCCAGCAGCCTGGAATGGCCAGAGACCCAGTACTTC.

This chain links TRBV18 with TRBJ2-2; D is unclear. The CDR3 is 15 residues long. The ends were cut back, 3 bases at V and 1 base at J, with 9 bases in the middle. Germline assignment: CDR1 KGHSH and CDR2 LQKENI. CDR3 protein: CASSPYRQNTGELFF. CDR3 in DNA: TGTGCCAGCTCACCTTATAGACAGAACACCGGGGAGCTGTTTTTT.

The chain recombines TRBV25-1 with TRBJ1-4; D not certain. Between the trimmed V and J ends, which lost 3 bases and 4 bases, there was a span of 9 bases. The germline CDR1 and CDR2 sequences are MGHDK and SYGVNS. The CDR3 sequence is 14 residues long. This chain's CDR3 is CASSDGTVNEKLFF. DNA for the CDR3: TGTGCCAGCAGTGATGGTACAGTTAATGAAAAACTGTTTTTT. Full variable domain (rest looked up from reference TRBV25-1 and TRBJ1-4): EADIYQTPRYLVIGTGKKITLECSQTMGHDKMYWYQQDPGMELHLIHYSYGVNSTEKGDLSSESTVSRIRTEHFPLTLESARPSHTSQYLCASSDGTVNEKLFFGSGTQLSVL.

This chain links TRBV6-2 or TRBV6-3 with TRBJ1-2, with 12 bases identical to TRBD1. Germline lookup yields CDR1 MNHEY and CDR2 SVGEGT. V lost 7 bases to trimming and J lost 4 bases; unmatched junction nucleotides: 7. The CDR3 extends over 15 amino acids. The CDR3 loop is CASTPGTGGVYGYTF. CDR3 nucleotides: TGTGCCAGCACCCCCGGGACAGGGGGCGTCTATGGCTACACCTTC.

This clone came up once. The J gene is TRBJ1-6, the V gene TRBV7-9, with 8 nucleotides matching TRBD1. Losses at the gene ends were 3 bases for V and 9 bases for J; bases not matched to a gene: 4. The CDR3 is 14 residues long. Germline CDR1 is SEHNR and CDR2 is FQNEAQ (reference sequence). The CDR3, as DNA: TGTGCCAGCAGCTTGGAAGGACAGGGTTCACCCCTCCACTTT. This encodes CASSLEGQGSPLHF.

The V gene is TRBV20-1, the J gene TRBJ1-3; D unclear. This CDR3 contains 13 residues. V was trimmed by 3 bases and J by 0 bases, leaving 6 bases between them. Germline values: CDR1 DFQATT, CDR2 SNEGSKA (reference sequence). The CDR3 protein is CSASTSSGNTIYF. Written as DNA, the CDR3 is TGCAGTGCTAGTACATCCTCTGGAAACACCATATATTTT.

The chain combines TRBV19 with TRBJ2-5, with a tentative D call TRBD1 (6 bases). The CDR3 covers 14 residues. CDR1 is LNHDA, CDR2 SQIVND, per germline (reference sequence). V was pared by 6 bases and J by 1 base, with 12 bases between. The CDR3: CASSKRQVQETQYF. In nucleotides, the CDR3 is TGTGCCAGTAGCAAGAGACAGGTCCAAGAGACCCAGTACTTC.